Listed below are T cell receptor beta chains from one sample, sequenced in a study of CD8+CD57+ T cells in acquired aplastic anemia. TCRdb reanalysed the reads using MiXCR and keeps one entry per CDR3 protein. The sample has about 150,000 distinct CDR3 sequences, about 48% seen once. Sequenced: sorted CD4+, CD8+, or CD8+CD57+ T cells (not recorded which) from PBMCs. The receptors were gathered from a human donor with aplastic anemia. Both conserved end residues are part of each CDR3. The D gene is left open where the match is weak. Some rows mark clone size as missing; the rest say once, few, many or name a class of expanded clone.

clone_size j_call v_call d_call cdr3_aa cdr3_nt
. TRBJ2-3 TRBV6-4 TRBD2 CASSVTSGGTDTQYF TGTGCCAGCAGTGTTACTAGCGGGGGCACAGATACGCAGTATTTT
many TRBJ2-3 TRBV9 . CASSVASRASDTQYF TGTGCCAGCAGCGTAGCTTCACGGGCCTCAGATACGCAGTATTTT
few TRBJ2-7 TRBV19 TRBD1 CATSPGQVSYEQYF TGTGCCACCTCTCCCGGACAGGTATCCTACGAGCAGTACTTC
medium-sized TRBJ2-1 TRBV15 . CATSRDGDLGYNEQFF TGTGCCACCAGCAGAGATGGGGACTTGGGTTACAATGAGCAGTTCTTC
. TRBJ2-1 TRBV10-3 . CATGSTGNEQFF TGTGCCACCGGATCTACCGGCAATGAGCAGTTCTTC
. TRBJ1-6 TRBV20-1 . CSANPSTVNSPLHF TGCAGTGCTAACCCCTCGACAGTTAATTCACCCCTCCACTTT
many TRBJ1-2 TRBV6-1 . CASSQPGVGYGYTF TGTGCCAGCAGTCAACCGGGGGTAGGGTATGGCTACACCTTC
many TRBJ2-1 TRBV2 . CASSPRSPEEFF TGTGCCAGCAGCCCCCGGTCGCCAGAGGAGTTCTTC
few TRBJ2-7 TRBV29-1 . CSVGRDTVQQYF TGCAGCGTTGGGCGGGACACCGTTCAGCAGTACTTC
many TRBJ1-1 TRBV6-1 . CACRFGTANTEAFF TGTGCCTGCAGATTTGGGACCGCGAACACTGAAGCTTTCTTT
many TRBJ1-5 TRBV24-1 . CATSDFRREGGNQPQHF TGTGCCACCAGTGATTTTCGAAGGGAGGGCGGCAATCAGCCCCAGCATTTT
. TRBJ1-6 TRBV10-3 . CAISEDGGDSPLHF TGTGCCATCAGCGAGGACGGGGGTGATTCACCCCTCCACTTT
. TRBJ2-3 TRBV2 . CASSERGQGALTDTQYF TGTGCCAGCAGTGAAAGGGGCCAGGGCGCCCTCACAGATACGCAGTATTTT
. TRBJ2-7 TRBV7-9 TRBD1 CASSSRTGGSFEQYF TGTGCCAGCAGTTCAAGGACAGGGGGCTCCTTCGAGCAGTACTTC
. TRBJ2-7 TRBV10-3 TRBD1 CAISEGTGGVYEQYF TGTGCCATCAGTGAGGGGACAGGGGGAGTCTACGAGCAGTACTTC
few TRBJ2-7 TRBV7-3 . CASMVNRALSYEQYF TGTGCCAGCATGGTGAACAGGGCCCTTTCCTACGAGCAGTACTTC
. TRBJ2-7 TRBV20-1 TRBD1 CSASRTGIAYEQYF TGCAGTGCTAGTAGGACAGGGATTGCCTACGAGCAGTACTTC
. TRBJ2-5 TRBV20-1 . CSASPNTGPYQETQYF TGCAGTGCTAGTCCAAACACTGGTCCCTACCAAGAGACCCAGTACTTC
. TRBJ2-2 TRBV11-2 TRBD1 CASSLDSTGGDTGELFF TGTGCCAGCAGCTTAGATTCTACAGGGGGTGACACCGGGGAGCTGTTTTTT
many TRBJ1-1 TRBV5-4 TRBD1 CASSSPDRGETEAFF TGTGCCAGCAGCTCCCCGGACAGGGGGGAGACTGAAGCTTTCTTT
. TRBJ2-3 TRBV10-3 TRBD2 CAISESSGGTADTQYF TGTGCCATCAGTGAGTCTAGCGGGGGGACCGCAGATACGCAGTATTTT
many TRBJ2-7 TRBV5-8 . CASSLQQYYEQYF TGTGCCAGCAGCTTACAGCAATACTACGAGCAGTACTTC